The 10 T cell receptor beta chains reported below all come from one sample, sequenced in a study of naive and memory T cell subsets. No antigen is known for these receptors. Two oligonucleotides, mixed equimolar, formed the beta constant-region primer covering TRBC1 and TRBC2. Four rounds of PCR amplified the ligated cDNA using nested alpha and beta constant-region primers plus SP2. TCRdb fed the UMI-ligation and nested PCR reads into MiXCR, producing one record per CDR3 protein. This table has over 110,000 distinct CDR3 sequences, about 20% appearing once. Regarding the study as a whole: Naive repertoires, especially CD8, held a few larger clonotypes, possibly memory cells re-expressing CD45RA.

Sequencing input: naive CD8+ T cells from blood. The receptors come from a human donor in good health.

This clonotype has more than one count but fewer than ten. The chain links TRBV6-1 to TRBJ1-2; tentative D call: TRBD1 (5 bases). The CDR3 contains 12 residues. Germline loops: CDR1 MNHNS, CDR2 SASEGT. V was cut by 11 bases and J by 6 bases, with 16 bases left in between. The CDR3 reads CAFLGATHGYTF. Here the CDR3 DNA reads TGTGCCTTCCTAGGGGCCACTCATGGCTACACCTTC.

The J gene is TRBJ2-2, the V gene TRBV7-8, with TRBD1 as a possible D gene (6 bases). Germline V CDR1 and CDR2: SGHVS, FQNEAQ. V gave up 5 bases and J gave up 7 bases, with 8 bases separating them. The CDR3 length is 12 residues. The CDR3 sequence is CASSRGYGELFF. The CDR3 DNA reads as TGTGCCAGCAGCAGGGGGTACGGGGAGCTGTTTTTT. Based on the CDR3 plus reference TRBV7-8 and TRBJ2-2, the full variable domain is GAGVSQSPRYKVAKRGQDVALRCDPISGHVSLFWYQQALGQGPEFLTYFQNEAQLDKSGLPSDRFFAERPEGSVSTLKIQRTQQEDSAVYLCASSRGYGELFFGEGSRLTVL.

A few counts support this clonotype. The rearrangement links TRBV28 to TRBJ2-3, with D unclear. V lost 5 bases and J 3 bases, leaving 18 bases between the germline ends. The length of the CDR3 is 16 residues. CDR1 is MDHEN, CDR2 SYDVKM, per germline. This CDR3 is CASSTWVRVSTDTQYF. CDR3 nucleotide sequence: TGTGCCAGCAGTACATGGGTCAGAGTATCTACAGATACGCAGTATTTT.

Only a few counts were recorded for this clonotype. This chain connects TRBV27 to TRBJ2-2; D not certain. This CDR3 region has 14 residues. CDR1 and CDR2 (germline): MNHEY, SMNVEV (reference sequence). The V end lost 6 bases, the J end lost 5 bases, and 13 bases lay between the germline ends. The CDR3 loop is CASSPNSPTGELFF. For the CDR3, the DNA is TGTGCCAGCAGCCCGAACTCCCCTACCGGGGAGCTGTTTTTT.

The V and J genes are TRBV19 and TRBJ2-1; 8 nucleotides line up with TRBD1. Losses at the gene ends were 4 bases for V and 3 bases for J; bases not matched to a gene: 8. The CDR3 loop spans 16 amino acids. The germline V gene encodes CDR1 LNHDA and CDR2 SQIVND (reference sequence). CDR3 nucleotides: TGTGCCAGTAGTAGTTTCGGGACAGGTATCTACAATGAGCAGTTCTTC. Protein product: CASSSFGTGIYNEQFF.

The chain uses TRBV28 and TRBJ2-7; D might be TRBD1 (6 bases). This CDR3 contains 14 residues. V lost 7 bases, J lost 2 bases, and 15 bases lay in between. Germline V gene data show CDR1 as MDHEN and CDR2 as SYDVKM. CDR3 bases: TGTGCCAGCACCACGTTAGGGGGAACCTACGAGCAGTACTTC. This gives the protein CASTTLGGTYEQYF.

This clonotype has a handful of counts. A read error may produce the germline difference seen at one junction end. The chain recombines TRBV29-1 with TRBJ2-1, with 11 positions matching TRBD2. This CDR3 is built from 15 residues. Germline V gene data show CDR1 as SQVTM and CDR2 as ANQGSEA. CDR3 protein: CSVGTSGRESDDQFF. The CDR3 nucleotides are TGCAGCGTCGGGACTAGCGGACGAGAATCGGATGATCAGTTCTTC.

The CDR3 DNA sequence: TGTGCCAGCAGCAAGTTTCAGGGTAGTGATCAGCCCCAGCATTTT. This sequence encodes CASSKFQGSDQPQHF. V usage is TRBV5-5 and J usage is TRBJ1-5; D is perhaps TRBD1 (5 bases). There are 15 residues in the CDR3. V lost 4 bases and J lost 5, with 16 bases in between. Germline CDR1 reads SGHKS; CDR2 reads YYEKEE (reference sequence).

This clonotype was counted only a few times. The chain joins TRBV20-1 to TRBJ2-7, with 7 positions matching TRBD2. V shed 0 bases, J shed 0 bases, and the junction held 5 bases outside the gene matches. CDR3 size: 15 residues. Germline CDR1 reads DFQATT; CDR2 reads SNEGSKA (reference sequence). CDR3 DNA: TGCAGTGCTAGAGATCAGCGGGGAGTCTCCTACGAGCAGTACTTC. Protein product: CSARDQRGVSYEQYF.

The chain joins TRBV13 to TRBJ2-2; D gene uncertain. Germline loops: CDR1 PRHDT, CDR2 FYEKMQ (reference sequence). With 5 bases removed from V and 5 bases from J, the gap between germline ends came to 6 bases. The CDR3 sequence is 12 residues long. The CDR3: CASSLETGELFF. CDR3 in DNA: TGTGCCAGCAGCCTCGAGACCGGGGAGCTGTTTTTT.